This T cell receptor (beta chain) was retrieved from a study of blood T cell repertoires in COVID-19. For the study at large: The study drew acute and convalescent COVID-19 samples from the United States, Italy and Spain. T cells, B-cell-depleted T cells, or PBMCs provided the cDNA or gDNA that served as material.

In the authors' workflow: Amplification from reference gene primers served as the basis for estimated nucleated cell counts. TCRdb's table, derived via immunoSEQ multiplex PCR, lists solely in-frame clones and lacks some. Clone size and V and J calls were adopted from that table, with D and trimming inferred from the DNA. The table lists 130,000 to 150,000 clones, 80% of them singletons, with about 4% in the top ten. This CDR3 is 13 amino acids long. The chain couples TRBV21-1 to TRBJ2-7; TRBD1, the table's D call, was not compared with the DNA. TRBV21-1 is designated a pseudogene. The sequenced sample consisted of peripheral blood. The sequence was collected from a man between 65 and 85 years old who had recovered from COVID-19. Here the CDR3 reads CASSPPGQPEQYF. For the CDR3, the DNA is TGTGCCAGCAGCCCTCCGGGACAGCCAGAGCAGTACTTC.